What follows describes a single T cell receptor (beta chain). Its target is unknown. Trimming removed 0 bases from V and 5 bases from J, with 10 bases in between. This CDR3 is 14 amino acids long. CDR1 MNHEY and CDR2 SVGAGI come from the germline V gene. This record belongs to a study of cytomegalovirus exposure and HLA in healthy donors. General study points: Donors belonging to an Asian-associated ancestry cluster reportedly showed fewer N-insertions in productive TCRs than the roughly 670-donor mean, according to what a later analysis found. As a later analysis showed, a missense DCLRE1C variant was linked to trimming of TCR beta V- and J-genes.

Researchers ran the PCR with 60 Vbeta and 13 Jbeta primers. Profiled with immunoSEQ multiplex PCR; TCRdb holds only in-frame clones, not every one. This table has under 200,000 clones, around four fifths appearing once. V gene TRBV6-5 combines with J gene TRBJ2-5, with D hard to call. The sequenced sample was PBMCs. This TCR was recovered from a woman aged 50 to 60 in good health and CMV-seronegative. The CDR3 nucleotides read TGTGCCAGCAGTTACTCGGGCTATTTGGAGACCCAGTACTTC. It codes for CASSYSGYLETQYF.